These T cell receptor beta chains were read from a single sample in a study of blood T cell repertoires in COVID-19. Repertoires were generated with immunoSEQ multiplex PCR, while TCRdb's copy carries only in-frame clones and drops some. The table has roughly 150,000 clones, less than 90% seen once. The sequenced sample consisted of peripheral blood. Receptor source: a woman aged 70-85 years with acute or convalescent COVID-19. Each CDR3 is given with its conserved first and last residue. A D gene is named only where the DNA matches it firmly. Clone sizes are given selectively: once, few, many, or a class where the clone is expanded.

TRBV6-5,-,once,TRBJ1-3,CASSYENFSGNTIYF,TGTGCCAGCAGTTACGAGAACTTCTCTGGAAACACCATATATTTT
TRBV4-1,TRBD1,-,TRBJ2-3,CASSQDSTGTGVRDTQYF,TGCGCCAGCAGCCAAGACTCTACCGGGACAGGGGTAAGGGATACGCAGTATTTT
TRBV3-1/TRBV3-2,TRBD2,-,TRBJ2-1,CASSQVTTSVYNEQFF,TGTGCCAGCAGCCAAGTGACGACTAGCGTCTACAATGAGCAGTTCTTC
TRBV5-6,TRBD2,-,TRBJ2-3,CASSLGVAGALGTQYF,TGTGCCAGCAGCTTGGGGGTAGCGGGGGCCCTCGGTACGCAGTATTTT
TRBV5-6,TRBD2,few,TRBJ2-3,CASTARGGITDTQYF,TGTGCCAGCACCGCCCGGGGGGGAATCACAGATACGCAGTATTTT
TRBV12-3/TRBV12-4,TRBD1,-,TRBJ2-1,CASRQGAYNEQFF,TGTGCCAGCCGACAGGGGGCGTACAATGAGCAGTTCTTC
TRBV7-2,-,-,TRBJ2-3,CASSQSLVVSTDTQYF,TGTGCCAGCAGCCAGTCACTAGTTGTATCCACAGATACGCAGTATTTT
TRBV6-5,TRBD1,-,TRBJ1-2,CASGTANNYGYTF,TGTGCCAGCGGGACAGCTAACAACTATGGCTACACCTTC
TRBV7-8,-,-,TRBJ1-1,CASSLGRVTEAFF,TGTGCCAGCAGCTTAGGACGGGTTACTGAAGCTTTCTTT
TRBV4-2,-,-,TRBJ1-3,CASSQEFQEAVSGNTIYF,TGTGCCAGCAGCCAAGAATTCCAAGAGGCGGTCTCTGGAAACACCATATATTTT
TRBV11-1,-,-,TRBJ1-3,CASSFAGTVSGNTIYF,TGTGCCAGCAGCTTCGCGGGTACTGTCTCTGGAAACACCATATATTTT
TRBV7-9,-,many,TRBJ2-5,CASSPRGAQETQYF,TGTGCCAGCAGCCCCCGGGGTGCCCAAGAGACCCAGTACTTC
TRBV11-3,TRBD2,-,TRBJ2-2,CASSGRDLAGSANTGELFF,TGTGCCAGCAGCGGGAGAGATCTAGCGGGGAGCGCGAACACCGGGGAGCTGTTTTTT
TRBV11-1,TRBD1,-,TRBJ2-6,CASSSTGVSGANVLTF,TGTGCCAGCAGCTCGACAGGGGTATCTGGGGCCAACGTCCTGACTTTC
TRBV19,-,few,TRBJ2-5,CASSMREGTQYF,TGTGCCAGTAGTATGCGAGAGGGGACCCAGTACTTC
TRBV7-3,-,-,TRBJ2-1,CASSLASLVGEQFF,TGTGCCAGCAGCTTAGCGAGCCTAGTAGGTGAGCAGTTCTTC
TRBV6-1,-,-,TRBJ1-2,CASRRGGYTF,TGTGCCAGCAGGCGGGGTGGCTACACCTTC
TRBV7-8,TRBD1,-,TRBJ2-7,CASSSQTGGHYEQYF,TGTGCCAGCAGCTCCCAGACAGGGGGTCACTACGAGCAGTACTTC
TRBV6-5,TRBD1,-,TRBJ1-4,CASGRQGVKEKLFF,TGTGCCAGCGGTAGACAGGGGGTGAAGGAAAAACTGTTTTTT
TRBV14,TRBD1,-,TRBJ1-1,CASSPWTGERDRAFF,TGTGCCAGCAGCCCTTGGACAGGCGAAAGGGATAGGGCTTTCTTT
TRBV19,-,-,TRBJ2-6,CASSIVRLGANVLTF,TGTGCCAGTAGTATAGTCCGACTTGGGGCCAACGTCCTGACTTTC
TRBV11-3,-,-,TRBJ2-3,CASSYGRVGDTQYF,TGTGCCAGCAGCTACGGGCGGGTGGGAGATACGCAGTATTTT
TRBV5-1,TRBD1,-,TRBJ1-3,CASSPTGQGGNTIYF,TGCGCCAGCAGCCCGACGGGACAGGGGGGAAACACCATATATTTT
TRBV9,-,few,TRBJ1-3,CASSGATGPAGNTIYF,TGTGCCAGCAGCGGGGCAACAGGGCCTGCTGGAAACACCATATATTTT
TRBV10-3,TRBD2,-,TRBJ2-1,CAISESIVSGGANNEQFF,TGTGCCATCAGTGAGTCGATTGTGAGCGGGGGGGCCAACAATGAGCAGTTCTTC
TRBV25-1,TRBD2,-,TRBJ2-5,CASRPSGMETQYF,TGTGCCAGCAGACCTAGCGGGATGGAGACCCAGTACTTC
TRBV20-1,-,-,TRBJ2-3,CSGQYTDTQYF,TGCAGTGGTCAGTACACAGATACGCAGTATTTT
TRBV24-1,TRBD1,-,TRBJ1-1,CATSDLGQGPPPADTEAFF,TGTGCCACCAGTGATTTGGGACAGGGTCCCCCTCCCGCGGACACTGAAGCTTTCTTT
TRBV6-5,-,-,TRBJ1-6,CASRAGHGYSPLHF,TGTGCCAGCAGAGCAGGACACGGGTATTCACCCCTCCACTTT
TRBV6-2/TRBV6-3,-,-,TRBJ1-5,CASSQTGISNQPQHF,TGTGCCAGCAGTCAAACAGGAATTAGCAATCAGCCCCAGCATTTT
TRBV7-9,-,-,TRBJ1-2,CASSLEQVAAGYTF,TGTGCCAGCAGCTTAGAACAGGTTGCGGCGGGCTACACCTTC
TRBV5-6,TRBD1,-,TRBJ1-2,CASSFRDRGTYGYTF,TGTGCCAGCAGCTTCCGGGACAGGGGTACCTATGGCTACACCTTC
TRBV7-2,TRBD2,few,TRBJ2-7,CASSLGSGASYEQYF,TGTGCCAGCAGCTTAGGTAGCGGGGCATCCTACGAGCAGTACTTC
TRBV30,TRBD1,-,TRBJ1-6,CAWNRDRSYSYNSPLHF,TGTGCCTGGAACCGGGACAGATCATACTCCTATAATTCACCCCTCCACTTT
TRBV4-1,-,-,TRBJ2-7,CASSQWSGVEQYF,TGCGCCAGCAGCCAATGGTCCGGGGTCGAGCAGTACTTC
TRBV27,TRBD1,-,TRBJ2-7,CASSLSPGQGRSITYEQYF,TGTGCCAGCAGTTTAAGTCCGGGACAGGGGCGATCGATTACTTACGAGCAGTACTTC
TRBV7-9,-,-,TRBJ1-5,CASSSMGGSAQHF,TGTGCCAGCAGCTCGATGGGGGGGTCAGCCCAGCATTTT
TRBV5-1,-,once,TRBJ2-5,CASSSGSETQYF,TGCGCCAGCAGCTCCGGTTCAGAGACCCAGTACTTC
TRBV28,-,-,TRBJ1-2,CASSLYGVGTGAVETF,-
TRBV27,-,-,TRBJ1-1,CASSLSRIEAFF,TGTGCCAGCAGTTTATCGCGGATTGAAGCTTTCTTT
TRBV2,-,few,TRBJ1-1,CASSEGPMGPEAFF,TGTGCCAGCAGTGAGGGCCCCATGGGGCCTGAAGCTTTCTTT
TRBV2,TRBD1,-,TRBJ2-1,CASSGQGVNEQFF,TGTGCCAGCAGCGGACAGGGGGTCAATGAGCAGTTCTTC
TRBV5-1,-,-,TRBJ2-2,CASSSSAGTNGELFF,TGCGCCAGCAGCTCCTCTGCGGGGACGAACGGGGAGCTGTTTTTT
TRBV3-1/TRBV3-2,TRBD1,-,TRBJ2-5,CASSRTGRQETQYF,TGTGCCAGCAGTCGGACAGGGAGGCAAGAGACCCAGTACTTC
TRBV5-1,-,-,TRBJ1-1,CASIEGGNTEAFF,TGCGCCAGCATCGAAGGGGGGAACACTGAAGCTTTCTTT
TRBV6-5,TRBD1,-,TRBJ2-4,CASRVDRLAKNIQYF,TGTGCCAGTAGGGTGGACAGGCTAGCCAAAAACATTCAGTACTTC
TRBV2,-,once,TRBJ2-1,CASSSQGLPADEQFF,TGTGCCAGCAGCTCACAGGGATTACCGGCGGATGAGCAGTTCTTC
TRBV29-1,-,-,TRBJ2-7,CSAGGKTGSYEQYF,TGCAGCGCCGGGGGAAAGACAGGGTCGTACGAGCAGTACTTC
TRBV6-5,-,few,TRBJ2-7,CATSIGQSYEQYF,TGTGCCACTTCTATCGGACAGTCCTACGAGCAGTACTTC
TRBV6-2/TRBV6-3,-,-,TRBJ2-6,CASSYAPGPGAGANVLTF,TGTGCCAGCAGTTACGCTCCAGGGCCAGGGGCTGGGGCCAACGTCCTGACTTTC
TRBV2,-,-,TRBJ2-5,CASSVRSQTQYF,TGTGCCAGCAGCGTCCGTTCCCAGACCCAGTACTTC
TRBV19,TRBD1,-,TRBJ2-6,CASSKGQGVAGANVLTF,TGTGCCAGTAGTAAAGGACAGGGGGTCGCTGGGGCCAACGTCCTGACTTTC
TRBV4-1,-,-,TRBJ2-5,CASSQDRRAGARAQYF,TGCGCCAGCAGCCAAGATCGAAGGGCAGGGGCTAGGGCCCAGTACTTC
TRBV4-1,-,few,TRBJ2-2,CASSQAGNTGELFF,TGCGCCAGCAGCCAAGCAGGGAACACCGGGGAGCTGTTTTTT
TRBV6-5,-,-,TRBJ1-5,CASRVQFSNQPQHF,TGTGCCAGCAGAGTACAGTTTAGCAATCAGCCCCAGCATTTT